These T cell receptor beta chains were read from a single sample in a study of blood T cell repertoires in COVID-19. Profiled with immunoSEQ multiplex PCR; TCRdb holds only in-frame clones, not every one. The sample records some 98,000 clones, under 90% being singletons. Input material: peripheral blood. These TCRs come from a human donor in a cohort sampled during active COVID-19. The CDR3 runs from the conserved cysteine through the conserved F or W. The D gene is left open where the match is weak. A row's size may be missing; if present it is once, few, many or a size class.

TRBD2	TRBJ2-7	TRBV30	-	CAWSYSGRGEQYF	TGTGCCTGGAGTTATAGCGGGAGGGGCGAGCAGTACTTC
-	TRBJ1-2	TRBV21-1	-	CASSNPQGYYGYTF	TGTGCCAGCAGCAACCCTCAGGGGTACTATGGCTACACCTTC
TRBD1	TRBJ2-7	TRBV9	-	CASSVQTGIGDEQYF	TGTGCCAGCAGCGTCCAGACAGGGATTGGGGACGAGCAGTACTTC
-	TRBJ2-7	TRBV7-2	-	CASSADRLAIYEQYF	TGTGCCAGCAGCGCGGATAGACTGGCAATCTACGAGCAGTACTTC
-	TRBJ2-7	TRBV5-1	-	CASSLDTNYEQYF	TGCGCCAGCAGCTTGGATACAAACTACGAGCAGTACTTC
-	TRBJ1-3	TRBV7-2	-	CASSPYTGSSSGNTIYF	TGTGCCAGCAGCCCATACACAGGCTCAAGCTCTGGAAACACCATATATTTT
TRBD1	TRBJ1-5	TRBV19	-	CASSPRDRDNQPQHF	TGTGCCAGTAGTCCCCGGGACAGGGACAATCAGCCCCAGCATTTT
TRBD2	TRBJ2-7	TRBV6-5	once	CASLVVLAGVGEQYF	TGTGCCAGCCTAGTGGTCCTAGCGGGAGTGGGGGAGCAGTACTTC
TRBD2	TRBJ2-5	TRBV3-1/TRBV3-2	-	CASSQGSGRVKETQYF	TGTGCCAGCAGCCAAGGGAGCGGGAGGGTTAAAGAGACCCAGTACTTC
TRBD1	TRBJ1-4	TRBV5-1	-	CASSDRDRARYSEKLFF	TGCGCCAGCAGCGACCGGGACAGGGCACGATATAGTGAAAAACTGTTTTTT
-	TRBJ1-1	TRBV29-1	once	CSVGVSGGLAFF	TGCAGCGTTGGTGTCTCGGGGGGTCTAGCTTTCTTT
-	TRBJ2-1	TRBV18	-	CASSPLGSEQFF	TGTGCCAGCTCACCACTGGGTAGCGAGCAGTTCTTC
-	TRBJ1-1	TRBV18	-	CASSPNVQTEAFF	TGTGCCAGCTCACCCAATGTCCAGACTGAAGCTTTCTTT
TRBD1	TRBJ2-7	TRBV3-1/TRBV3-2	few	CASSLGQGPYEQYF	TGTGCCAGCAGCCTCGGACAGGGGCCCTACGAGCAGTACTTC
TRBD2	TRBJ2-7	TRBV18	-	CASSPGTSGNYEQYF	TGTGCCAGCTCACCGGGGACTAGCGGGAACTACGAGCAGTACTTC
-	TRBJ2-7	TRBV18	-	CASSPMGQSYEQYF	TGTGCCAGCTCACCGATGGGACAATCCTACGAGCAGTACTTC
-	TRBJ1-1	TRBV7-2	-	CASSLTGLNTEAFF	TGTGCCAGCAGCTTAACAGGGCTGAACACTGAAGCTTTCTTT
-	TRBJ2-7	TRBV6-1	-	CASSEGAKYEQYF	TGTGCCAGCAGTGAAGGGGCGAAATACGAGCAGTACTTC
-	TRBJ1-1	TRBV9	-	CASSARLVNTEAFF	TGTGCCAGCAGCGCCCGACTGGTGAACACTGAAGCTTTCTTT
TRBD2	TRBJ2-6	TRBV19	-	CASSIGLGLAGGSGANVLTF	TGTGCCAGTAGTATAGGCTTGGGACTAGCGGGAGGCTCTGGGGCCAACGTCCTGACTTTC
TRBD1	TRBJ2-5	TRBV7-9	-	CASSRDRGLETQYF	TGTGCCAGCAGCCGGGACAGGGGGCTGGAGACCCAGTACTTC
-	TRBJ1-5	TRBV10-3	once	CAISDKQGPGSNQPQHF	TGTGCCATCAGTGATAAACAGGGACCGGGGAGCAATCAGCCCCAGCATTTT
TRBD1	TRBJ1-2	TRBV18	-	CASSPGTGGKYTF	TGTGCCAGCTCACCCGGGACAGGGGGAAAATACACCTTC
TRBD1	TRBJ1-2	TRBV19	-	CASRPDRLYGYTF	TGTGCCAGTAGGCCGGACAGGCTTTATGGCTACACCTTC
-	TRBJ2-6	TRBV9	-	CASSVNRAGANVLTF	TGTGCCAGCAGCGTAAACAGGGCCGGGGCCAACGTCCTGACTTTC
-	TRBJ2-7	TRBV25-1	few	CASSGGTFRKQYF	TGTGCCAGCAGTGGCGGGACGTTCCGCAAGCAGTACTTC
-	TRBJ2-7	TRBV28	-	CASSLLASEQYF	TGTGCCAGCAGCTTACTAGCTTCCGAGCAGTACTTC
-	TRBJ2-7	TRBV7-9	few	CASSSPRGGLPSDEQYF	TGTGCCAGCAGCTCGCCGAGGGGGGGCTTGCCTTCTGACGAGCAGTACTTC
TRBD1	TRBJ1-6	TRBV9	-	CASSSRQGYNSPLHF	TGTGCCAGCAGCTCCCGACAGGGTTATAATTCACCCCTCCACTTT
TRBD2	TRBJ2-1	TRBV19	-	CASSPPGGLAVNEQFF	TGTGCCAGTAGTCCCCCAGGAGGGCTAGCGGTGAATGAGCAGTTCTTC
-	TRBJ1-6	TRBV5-1	-	CASSDGGNSPLHF	TGCGCCAGCAGCGACGGGGGGAATTCACCCCTCCACTTT
TRBD2	TRBJ2-7	TRBV3-1/TRBV3-2	once	CASSQELAGGPGQYF	TGTGCCAGCAGCCAAGAGTTAGCGGGAGGGCCCGGGCAGTACTTC
-	TRBJ2-2	TRBV9	-	CASSADLQDSPAGELFF	TGTGCCAGCAGCGCCGACCTTCAGGACTCCCCAGCCGGGGAGCTGTTTTTT
TRBD2	TRBJ2-7	TRBV7-9	-	CASSFGGLSYEQYF	TGTGCCAGCAGCTTCGGGGGACTATCCTACGAGCAGTACTTC
TRBD2	TRBJ2-7	TRBV5-1	-	CASSPTAGVGYEQYF	TGCGCCAGCAGCCCAACAGCGGGAGTAGGCTACGAGCAGTACTTC
-	TRBJ2-7	TRBV21-1	-	CASSKHGGRKQYF	TGTGCCAGCAGCAAACACGGGGGACGAAAGCAGTACTTC
-	TRBJ2-1	TRBV3-1/TRBV3-2	-	CASSEASYNEQFF	TGTGCCAGCAGTGAGGCCAGCTACAATGAGCAGTTCTTC
TRBD1	TRBJ2-7	TRBV18	-	CASSPTGGSYEQYF	TGTGCCAGCTCACCTACAGGGGGGAGCTACGAGCAGTACTTC
TRBD1	TRBJ1-2	TRBV6-5	-	CASSPTGQINYGYTF	TGTGCCAGCAGTCCGACGGGACAGATAAACTATGGCTACACCTTC
-	TRBJ1-1	TRBV6-1	-	CASSENKGTEAFF	TGTGCCAGCAGTGAAAATAAGGGGACTGAAGCTTTCTTT
-	TRBJ2-3	TRBV27	-	CASSSFTRLYRTDTQYF	TGTGCCAGCAGTTCGTTTACTAGACTTTATCGTACAGATACGCAGTATTTT
-	TRBJ2-5	TRBV5-1	-	CASSLDWGRWETQYF	TGCGCCAGCAGCTTGGATTGGGGGCGCTGGGAGACCCAGTACTTC
TRBD1	TRBJ1-2	TRBV29-1	-	CSVTDRFRRGYTF	TGCAGCGTTACGGACAGGTTTAGACGTGGCTACACCTTC
TRBD1	TRBJ2-7	TRBV5-5	-	CASSFYRDRGFEQYF	TGTGCCAGCAGCTTTTACCGGGACAGGGGTTTCGAGCAGTACTTC
-	TRBJ2-7	TRBV10-3	-	CAIAEGTFVREQYF	TGTGCCATCGCCGAAGGGACTTTTGTGAGGGAGCAGTACTTC
TRBD2	TRBJ2-3	TRBV5-1	-	CASSLGGSGDTQYF	TGCGCCAGCAGCTTGGGCGGGAGCGGCGATACGCAGTATTTT
TRBD2	TRBJ2-7	TRBV28	many	CASRVTSGRLYEQYF	TGTGCCAGCAGGGTGACTAGCGGGAGGTTGTACGAGCAGTACTTC
TRBD2	TRBJ2-5	TRBV27	-	CASSSRGGETQYF	TGTGCCAGCAGTAGTAGGGGAGGGGAGACCCAGTACTTC
-	TRBJ1-1	TRBV28	-	CASSSSVFSAFF	TGTGCCAGCAGTTCATCGGTGTTTTCTGCTTTCTTT